These 32 T cell receptor beta chains originate from one sample sequenced in a study of CD8 T cells in ankylosing spondylitis. TCRdb processed the 5' RACE reads anew with MiXCR; each CDR3 protein has one entry. The sample consists of fewer than 250,000 distinct CDR3 sequences, roughly a tenth of them appearing once. What was sequenced was blood, either unsorted or a sorted T cell fraction (not recorded which). The receptor source for this set is a male donor with ankylosing spondylitis or in good health (not recorded which).

This clonotype was recorded many times. V gene TRBV5-6 combines with J gene TRBJ2-1; perhaps TRBD2 as D (6 bases). This CDR3 spans 16 amino acids. Looked up from germline, CDR1 is SGHDT and CDR2 is YYEEEE. V lost 2 bases, J lost 2 bases, and 14 bases lay in between. Here the CDR3 DNA reads TGTGCCAGCAGCTTAATGGCGGGAACAACCTACAATGAGCAGTTCTTC. The encoded protein is CASSLMAGTTYNEQFF.

The sample holds many counts of this clonotype. The rearrangement joins TRBV20-1 to TRBJ2-7, with D maybe TRBD1 (7 bases). The ends were cut back, 5 bases at V and 5 bases at J, with 19 bases in the middle. The length of the CDR3 is 14 residues. The germline gives CDR1 DFQATT, CDR2 SNEGSKA (reference sequence). CDR3 sequence (DNA): TGCAGTGCTCGGGAGACAGGGAATCGGGACGAGCAGTACTTC. Its protein product is CSARETGNRDEQYF.

The CDR3 reads CASSSDRGLRGNEQFF. The CDR3 bases are TGCGCCAGCAGCTCAGACAGGGGGCTAAGGGGCAATGAGCAGTTCTTC. V and J are TRBV5-1 and TRBJ2-1, with TRBD1 matching 10 bases. With 3 bases clipped from V and 6 bases from J, the junction kept 9 bases outside the gene matches. Germline V gene data show CDR1 as SGHRS and CDR2 as YFSETQ. The CDR3 totals 16 residues.

This clonotype was detected ten times or more. V and J are TRBV20-1 and TRBJ2-1, with 13 positions matching TRBD2. Looked up from germline, CDR1 is DFQATT and CDR2 is SNEGSKA (reference sequence). V dropped 5 bases and J dropped 2; count of bases not matched to a gene: 12. The CDR3 spans 18 residues. The CDR3 protein is CSASNGTSGVLPYNEQFF. The CDR3 DNA reads TGCAGTGCTTCTAACGGGACTAGCGGGGTCCTTCCCTACAATGAGCAGTTCTTC.

This clonotype was observed at least ten times. The genes are TRBV7-6 and TRBJ2-3; the D gene is possibly TRBD1 (5 bases). The V end was cut by 4 bases, the J end by 1 base, with 12 bases between. Looked up from germline, CDR1 is SGHVS and CDR2 is FNYEAQ. The CDR3 totals 15 residues. In DNA, the CDR3 is TGTGCCAGCAGCTATCTGGGGCCGGGCACAGATACGCAGTATTTT. Translated, it gives CASSYLGPGTDTQYF.

This clonotype was observed many times. The chain links TRBV19 to TRBJ1-1; weak D call: TRBD1 (5 bases). V lost 5 bases to trimming and J lost 1 base, with 8 bases between them. The CDR3 is 13 amino acids. Germline CDR1 LNHDA, CDR2 SQIVND (reference sequence). This chain's CDR3 is CASSGGENTEAFF. CDR3 nucleotide sequence: TGTGCCAGTAGTGGGGGAGAGAACACTGAAGCTTTCTTT.

This clonotype was counted at least ten times. This chain connects TRBV21-1 to TRBJ2-7; TRBD2 is the table's D call, not checked against the DNA. TRBV21-1 is marked as a pseudogene. The CDR3 spans 16 residues. CDR3 sequence reads: CASSRSREPSSYEQYF. The CDR3 DNA reads as TGTGCCAGCAGCAGAAGCAGGGAGCCTAGCTCCTACGAGCAGTACTTC.

This clonotype was seen ten or more times. The chain uses TRBV19 and TRBJ2-7, with D perhaps TRBD1 (6 bases). V was shortened by 5 bases and J by 3 bases, with 17 bases between the two germline ends. The V gene's germline CDR1 is LNHDA and CDR2 SQIVND (reference sequence). This CDR3 is built from 15 residues. The CDR3 loop is CASSLDRNPLYEQYF. The CDR3 coding sequence is TGTGCCAGTAGTCTTGACAGGAACCCTCTCTACGAGCAGTACTTC.

This clonotype was recorded at least ten times. The gene calls are TRBV7-9 and TRBJ2-7, with TRBD1 matching over 9 bases. Germline V lookup: CDR1 SEHNR, CDR2 FQNEAQ (reference sequence). The CDR3 loop spans 13 amino acids. V trimming: 8 bases; J trimming: 5 bases; junction bases outside the gene matches: 7. Here the CDR3 reads CASHRDRVDEQYF. The CDR3 DNA reads TGTGCCAGCCACCGGGACAGGGTGGACGAGCAGTACTTC.

This clonotype was seen at least ten times. V and J are TRBV29-1 and TRBJ2-2, with 8 bases identical to TRBD1. The J segment lost 0 bases and the V segment lost 5 bases, leaving 2 bases of the junction unmatched. The length of the CDR3 is 14 residues. Germline CDR1 SQVTM, CDR2 ANQGSEA. CDR3 DNA sequence: TGCAGCGTTACGGACAGGGCGAACACCGGGGAGCTGTTTTTT. Amino acid sequence: CSVTDRANTGELFF.

The chain's CDR3 is CASISGTNYGYTF. Written as DNA, the CDR3 is TGTGCCAGCATCTCGGGGACCAACTATGGCTACACCTTC. The rearrangement links TRBV12-3 or TRBV12-4 to TRBJ1-2, with D maybe TRBD1 (5 bases). The CDR3 is 13 residues long. The germline V and J ends were trimmed by 7 bases and 2 bases, with 11 bases remaining between them.

This clonotype showed up just once. V and J are TRBV10-2 and TRBJ2-5; TRBD1 matches 7 bases. The V and J ends lost 6 bases and 3 bases, in that order; junction bases with no gene match: 4. Germline assignment: CDR1 WSHSY and CDR2 SAAADI. CDR3 length equals 13 residues. CDR3 loop: CASRTGQEETQYF. The CDR3 coding sequence is TGCGCCAGCAGAACTGGACAGGAAGAGACCCAGTACTTC.

The table lists this clonotype with many counts. V usage is TRBV20-1 and J usage is TRBJ2-1, with TRBD1 matching 7 bases. Trimming cost V 5 bases and J 10 bases; bases outside gene matches: 8. Germline V gene lookup returns CDR1 DFQATT and CDR2 SNEGSKA (reference sequence). The CDR3 has 12 residues. The CDR3 DNA is TGCAGTGCTGAGCCCAACAGGGGCGAGCAGTTCTTC. This gives the protein CSAEPNRGEQFF.

This clonotype was seen repeatedly, ten times or more. The chain combines TRBV4-1 with TRBJ2-3; possible D gene TRBD2, 6 bases. Per germline, CDR1 MGHRA and CDR2 YSYEKL. Between the trimmed V and J ends, which lost 2 bases and 1 base, there was a span of 10 bases. This CDR3 has 15 residues. The CDR3 DNA follows: TGCGCCAGCAGCCAAACGCCTAGCGGCACAGATACGCAGTATTTT. This encodes CASSQTPSGTDTQYF.

The sample holds a few counts of this clonotype. The chain carries TRBV12-3 or TRBV12-4 and TRBJ1-5; the D gene is possibly TRBD1 (6 bases). V was trimmed by 5 bases and J by 7 bases, leaving 12 bases between them. The CDR3 spans 13 residues. CDR3 DNA sequence: TGTGCCAGCAGTCTAGGGGGTTTGCAGCCCCAGCATTTT. Amino acid sequence: CASSLGGLQPQHF.

Many counts were recorded for this clonotype. The chain joins TRBV5-1 to TRBJ2-1; 7 positions match TRBD2. Germline V lookup: CDR1 SGHRS, CDR2 YFSETQ. This CDR3 region has 14 residues. Trimming cost V 2 bases and J 7 bases; bases outside gene matches: 6. CDR3 sequence (DNA): TGCGCCAGCAGCTTCGGTCAGGGAGGGAATGAGCAGTTCTTC. Amino acids: CASSFGQGGNEQFF.

The chain recombines TRBV7-2 with TRBJ2-2; D is perhaps TRBD1 (6 bases). V was trimmed by 4 bases and J by 0 bases, leaving 12 bases between them. Germline-derived CDR1 and CDR2 are SGHTA and FQGNSA. This CDR3 is 16 amino acids long. This chain's CDR3 is CASSSTGTTNTGELFF. CDR3 DNA sequence: TGTGCCAGCAGCTCCACCGGGACAACGAACACCGGGGAGCTGTTTTTT. Full variable domain (remainder filled in from reference TRBV7-2 and TRBJ2-2): GAGVSQSPSNKVTEKGKDVELRCDPISGHTALYWYRQSLGQGLEFLIYFQGNSAPDKSGLPSDRFSAERTGGSVSTLTIQRTQQEDSAVYLCASSSTGTTNTGELFFGEGSRLTVL.

This clonotype was seen ten or more times. This rearrangement joins TRBV11-1 to TRBJ2-1; 7 nucleotides line up with TRBD1. The CDR3 has 18 amino acids. The V segment lost 1 base and the J segment 0 bases; nucleotides outside the gene matches: 9. In germline, CDR1 is SGHAT, CDR2 FQDESV (reference sequence). CDR3 in amino acids: CASSLGGGSAVSYNEQFF. As DNA, the CDR3 is TGTGCCAGCAGCTTAGGAGGGGGCTCCGCGGTCTCCTACAATGAGCAGTTCTTC.

This clonotype was recorded many times. This chain joins TRBV20-1 and TRBJ2-4; D remains ambiguous. CDR3 length: 13 residues. Trimming left V 1 base short and J 13 bases short, with 17 bases between. Per germline, CDR1 DFQATT and CDR2 SNEGSKA (reference sequence). The CDR3 DNA is TGCAGTGCTAGAGGAAGGAATGAGGCGAGGCAGTACTTC. Translation: CSARGRNEARQYF.

This clonotype was counted many times. The chain has TRBV20-1 and TRBJ2-1; D possibly corresponds to TRBD1 (6 bases). Per germline, CDR1 DFQATT and CDR2 SNEGSKA (reference sequence). V was pared by 6 bases and J by 4 bases, with 16 bases between. The CDR3 contains 14 residues. The CDR3 DNA reads TGCAGTGCCCAGACAGGTCCCCAGTACAATGAGCAGTTCTTC. This codes for CSAQTGPQYNEQFF.

This clonotype was seen ten or more times. This chain connects TRBV20-1 to TRBJ2-3; maybe TRBD2 (5 bases). Germline V gene data show CDR1 as DFQATT and CDR2 as SNEGSKA (reference sequence). The V end was cut by 3 bases, the J end by 7 bases, with 11 bases between. This CDR3 is built from 12 residues. The CDR3 loop is CSARPRGNTQYF. CDR3 nucleotides: TGCAGTGCTAGGCCCCGGGGAAATACGCAGTATTTT.

Ten or more counts support this clonotype. This chain links TRBV20-1 with TRBJ1-2; perhaps TRBD1 as D (6 bases). The CDR3 extends over 14 amino acids. Per germline, CDR1 DFQATT and CDR2 SNEGSKA (reference sequence). V was cut by 2 bases and J by 6 bases, with 16 bases left in between. The CDR3 here is CSARLPWGQDGYTF. The DNA of the CDR3 is TGCAGTGCTAGACTCCCCTGGGGGCAGGATGGCTACACCTTC.

This clonotype was observed at least ten times. The rearrangement joins TRBV20-1 to TRBJ2-4; TRBD1 aligns across 10 bases. The V segment lost 6 bases and the J segment 4 bases; nucleotides outside the gene matches: 3. Germline assignment: CDR1 DFQATT and CDR2 SNEGSKA (reference sequence). The CDR3 is 13 amino acids. In DNA, the CDR3 is TGCAGTGCAACGGGACAGGGGAAAAACATTCAGTACTTC. As protein: CSATGQGKNIQYF.

This clonotype was seen many times. This chain links TRBV5-1 with TRBJ2-6; D gene uncertain. Germline lookup yields CDR1 SGHRS and CDR2 YFSETQ. Between the trimmed V and J ends, which lost 0 bases and 1 base, there was a span of 5 bases. The CDR3 length is 15 residues. The CDR3 reads CASSLGESGANVLTF. The CDR3 DNA follows: TGCGCCAGCAGCTTGGGAGAGTCTGGGGCCAACGTCCTGACTTTC.

This clonotype came up a few times. The V and J genes are TRBV5-4 and TRBJ1-4; D ambiguous. CDR1 is SGHNT, CDR2 YYREEE, per germline (reference sequence). Trimming removed 3 bases from V and 5 bases from J, with 11 bases in between. The CDR3 consists of 14 residues. The CDR3 bases are TGTGCCAGCAGCTACGGACTCGAGAATGAAAAACTGTTTTTT. Protein: CASSYGLENEKLFF.

This clonotype occurred many times. The chain employs TRBV20-1 and TRBJ2-3; 7 nucleotides agree with TRBD2. Germline loops: CDR1 DFQATT, CDR2 SNEGSKA (reference sequence). The CDR3 is made up of 15 amino acids. For the CDR3, the DNA is TGCACCCCTCCCGCGGGAGATGCCTTCACAGATACGCAGTATTTT. As protein: CTPPAGDAFTDTQYF.

In its sample, this clonotype was seen many times. The rearrangement uses TRBV12-3 or TRBV12-4 and TRBJ2-7; D is unclear. The CDR3 is 11 residues long. Trimming shortened V by 3 bases and J by 2 bases, and 2 bases separated the two germline ends. The CDR3 DNA is TGTGCCAGCAGTTTCACCTACGAGCAGTACTTC. Amino acids: CASSFTYEQYF.

This clonotype was detected a few times. The gene calls are TRBV4-1 and TRBJ1-6; 8 bases match TRBD1. V trimming: 2 bases; J trimming: 10 bases; junction bases outside the gene matches: 13. CDR1 and CDR2 (germline): MGHRA, YSYEKL. CDR3 length equals 17 residues. DNA of the CDR3: TGCGCCAGCAGCCAACCGGGACAGGCGACACGACGGTCACCCCTCCACTTT. Its translation: CASSQPGQATRRSPLHF.

Details on this clonotype: Being one base from a much bigger clone, this may be a read error. The chain has TRBV12-3 or TRBV12-4 and TRBJ2-3; D is unresolved. There are 12 residues in the CDR3. V gave up 8 bases and J gave up 4 bases, with 10 bases separating them. In DNA, the CDR3 is TGTGCCAGCGGGCAGAGCGCAGATACGCAGTATTTT. The encoded protein is CASGQSADTQYF.

In its sample, this clonotype was seen many times. V is TRBV20-1 and J is TRBJ2-3, with TRBD2 as a possible D gene (6 bases). The V end lost 6 bases, the J end lost 1 base, and 14 bases lay between the germline ends. CDR1 and CDR2 from the germline V gene are DFQATT and SNEGSKA (reference sequence). The CDR3 has 14 residues. The CDR3 DNA follows: TGCAGTGCCGAATTAGCGGCGGGCACAGATACGCAGTATTTT. As protein: CSAELAAGTDTQYF.

This clonotype was detected many times. The chain joins TRBV5-1 to TRBJ1-1, with TRBD1 matching over 7 bases. V trimming: 4 bases; J trimming: 3 bases; junction bases outside the gene matches: 9. Germline-derived CDR1 and CDR2 are SGHRS and YFSETQ. This CDR3 has 15 residues. The CDR3, as DNA: TGCGCCAGCAGCCCTCCGGGACAGCTTTACACTGAAGCTTTCTTT. Translated, it gives CASSPPGQLYTEAFF.

This clonotype was recorded many times. This sequence joins TRBV11-2 and TRBJ1-4; D is uncertain. The V and J ends lost 0 bases and 0 bases respectively, with 11 bases between them. CDR1 and CDR2 (germline): SGHAT, FQNNGV. This CDR3 is built from 17 residues. Here the CDR3 reads CASSLDWQTATNEKLFF. CDR3 DNA sequence: TGTGCCAGCAGCTTAGACTGGCAGACTGCAACTAATGAAAAACTGTTTTTT.